This T cell receptor (beta chain) was identified in a study of cytomegalovirus exposure and HLA in healthy donors. A multiplex PCR was run with 60 Vbeta primers and 13 Jbeta primers. Method: immunoSEQ multiplex PCR; TCRdb's copy keeps in-frame clones and lacks some. The repertoire consists of some 140,000 clones, with under 85% occurring once and the leading ten covering over 2.5%. The J segment lost 8 bases and the V segment lost 5 bases, leaving 11 bases of the junction unmatched. The germline V gene has CDR1 LNHDA and CDR2 SQIVND (reference sequence). The CDR3 totals 16 residues. This clone was counted only a few times.

The specimen was PBMCs. This receptor was taken from a young man in good health and CMV-seronegative. This chain joins TRBV19 and TRBJ2-1; 11 bases line up with TRBD2. The DNA of the CDR3 is TGTGCCAGTAGTGGTCTACTAGCGGGGGAAGTGTATGAGCAGTTCTTC. This codes for CASSGLLAGEVYEQFF.